These 26 T cell receptor beta chains share one sample of origin, sequenced in a study of blood T cells in healthy people across ages. A second PCR of 7 to 11 cycles used a sample-barcoded 5' primer and a J-beta primer mix. One entry per CDR3 protein, called by TCRdb with MiXCR from the 5' RACE reads. The sample has over 1,500,000 distinct CDR3 sequences, 35% to 50% seen once. What was sequenced was blood. These receptors all stem from a human donor in good health.

The J gene is TRBJ1-5, the V gene TRBV4-2; no clear D. Trimming took 0 bases from V and 5 from J, leaving 20 bases between them. In germline, CDR1 is LGHNA, CDR2 YNFKEQ. The CDR3 has 18 residues. This CDR3 reads CASSQEVRSIGNYQPQHF. CDR3 sequence (DNA): TGTGCCAGCAGCCAAGAAGTTAGGTCAATTGGCAATTATCAGCCCCAGCATTTT.

The chain uses TRBV12-3 or TRBV12-4 and TRBJ1-1; no definite D call. CDR3 length: 13 residues. V lost 5 bases to trimming and J lost 7 bases, with 14 bases between them. This CDR3 reads CASSPRERREAFF. CDR3 nucleotides: TGTGCCAGCAGTCCCCGAGAGAGGCGTGAAGCTTTCTTT.

This clonotype was seen repeatedly, ten times or more. This chain joins TRBV29-1 and TRBJ2-7; D ambiguous. CDR1 is SQVTM and CDR2 is ANQGSEA in the germline V gene. The CDR3 loop spans 11 amino acids. Trimming shortened V by 3 bases and J by 4 bases, and 7 bases separated the two germline ends. DNA for the CDR3: TGCAGCGTTGAGCGTCAGTACGAGCAGTACTTC. Translated: CSVERQYEQYF.

The genes are TRBV11-2 and TRBJ2-2; a weak D match, TRBD2 (6 bases). Germline CDR1 is SGHAT and CDR2 is FQNNGV. This CDR3 is built from 14 residues. V was cut by 8 bases and J by 4 bases, with 14 bases left in between. CDR3 DNA: TGTGCCAGCTCCTTTAGGGGACTCACCGGGGAGCTGTTTTTT. Translating gives CASSFRGLTGELFF.

The rearrangement links TRBV12-3 or TRBV12-4 to TRBJ2-1; 9 bases are a match to TRBD2. This CDR3 has 15 amino acids. Trimming removed 3 bases from V and 13 bases from J; junction bases left unmatched: 13. CDR3 protein: CASSFRRGGQETQFF. For the CDR3, the DNA is TGTGCCAGCAGTTTTAGGCGGGGGGGCCAGGAGACCCAGTTCTTC.

This chain joins TRBV12-3 or TRBV12-4 and TRBJ2-7; tentative D call: TRBD2 (6 bases). This CDR3 contains 15 residues. V was trimmed by 3 bases and J by 0 bases, leaving 12 bases between them. CDR3 nucleotide sequence: TGTGCCAGCAGTTTGGAGGGAACGAGCTCCTACGAGCAGTACTTC. Encoded protein: CASSLEGTSSYEQYF.

This clonotype appeared a few times. CDR3: CASSSPTSAETQYF. In DNA, the CDR3 is TGTGCCAGCAGCTCGCCAACTAGCGCGGAGACCCAGTACTTC. The chain couples TRBV13 to TRBJ2-7; 7 nucleotides line up with TRBD2. The better agreement between TRBJ2-5 and the DNA end casts doubt on the J call. The CDR3 has 14 residues. The germline gives CDR1 PRHDT, CDR2 FYEKMQ (reference sequence).

The chain has TRBV29-1 and TRBJ1-1; no reliable D call. V lost 2 bases and J 3 bases, leaving 13 bases between the germline ends. The CDR3 is made up of 14 amino acids. Germline values: CDR1 SQVTM, CDR2 ANQGSEA. CDR3: CSVEPPGSDTEAFF. CDR3 nucleotide sequence: TGCAGCGTTGAACCCCCGGGGTCGGACACTGAAGCTTTCTTT.

V gene TRBV4-3 combines with J gene TRBJ1-2; no firm D call. V gave up 2 bases and J gave up 1 base, with 11 bases separating them. Germline V gene lookup returns CDR1 LGHNA and CDR2 YSLEER. This CDR3 comprises 15 residues. The CDR3 sequence: CASSQFSQSNYGYTF. The CDR3 DNA follows: TGCGCCAGCAGCCAATTCTCCCAGAGTAACTATGGCTACACCTTC.

In this sample, this clonotype turned up a few times. In DNA, the CDR3 is TGTGCCACCCACGGGTCAGGAGCGTCCTACAATGAGCAGTTCTTC. Residues: CATHGSGASYNEQFF. This rearrangement joins TRBV24-1 to TRBJ2-1; D gene unclear. There are 15 residues in the CDR3. Per the germline V gene, CDR1 is KGHDR and CDR2 is SFDVKD. Deletions cut 9 bases from V and 1 base from J, with 15 bases between.

J is TRBJ1-1 and V is TRBV14; D remains unclear. This CDR3 comprises 15 residues. From germline, CDR1 is SGHDN and CDR2 FVKESK. Trimming pared 4 bases from V and 0 bases from J, leaving 12 bases between. CDR3 in DNA: TGTGCCAGCAGCCGTTTGGGAGGGATGAACACTGAAGCTTTCTTT. Amino acids: CASSRLGGMNTEAFF.

V usage is TRBV20-1 and J usage is TRBJ2-5, with a tentative D call TRBD1 (6 bases). The assigned J gene may be wrong: the sequence end matches TRBJ2-1 better. This CDR3 comprises 13 residues. Germline V CDR1 and CDR2: DFQATT, SNEGSKA (reference sequence). The CDR3 bases are TGCAGTGCTAGCGGGACAAACCAAGAGACCCAGTTCTTC. This gives the protein CSASGTNQETQFF.

V gene TRBV20-1 combines with J gene TRBJ2-5, with 8 bases fitting TRBD2. The ends lost 1 base at V and 5 bases at J; junction bases unmatched: 9. CDR1 is DFQATT, CDR2 SNEGSKA, per germline (reference sequence). This CDR3 contains 15 residues. DNA of the CDR3: TGCAGTGCTAGAGCTATCGGGGGGGCCGCGGAGACCCAGTACTTC. It codes for CSARAIGGAAETQYF.

V gene TRBV7-9 combines with J gene TRBJ2-5; D is uncertain. V was trimmed by 1 base and J by 2 bases, leaving 8 bases between them. Germline loops: CDR1 SEHNR, CDR2 FQNEAQ (reference sequence). There are 14 residues in the CDR3. The CDR3 nucleotides read TGTGCCAGCAGCTTAGAGTTTAGACAAGAGACCCAGTACTTC. Its translation: CASSLEFRQETQYF.

The gene calls are TRBV28 and TRBJ2-7, with TRBD1 matching 8 bases. Trimming cost V 7 bases and J 4 bases; bases outside gene matches: 15. Looked up from germline, CDR1 is MDHEN and CDR2 is SYDVKM. The CDR3 consists of 16 residues. This chain's CDR3 is CASNTQHQGAHYEQYF. The DNA for the CDR3 is TGTGCCAGCAACACGCAACATCAGGGGGCCCATTACGAGCAGTACTTC.

The rearrangement joins TRBV20-1 to TRBJ1-2; the D gene is possibly TRBD1 (5 bases). The V gene's germline CDR1 is DFQATT and CDR2 SNEGSKA (reference sequence). V lost 0 bases and J lost 0, with 8 bases in between. This CDR3 contains 14 residues. In DNA, the CDR3 is TGCAGTGCTAGAGAGGAGGACACTAACTATGGCTACACCTTC. Protein product: CSAREEDTNYGYTF.

Note on this clonotype: A read error may account for a junction end that differs from germline. The V and J genes are TRBV20-1 and TRBJ2-3; TRBD2 matches 12 bases. The CDR3 loop spans 17 amino acids. CDR1 DFQATT and CDR2 SNEGSKA come from the germline V gene (reference sequence). CDR3 region: CSARDPSLAGGRYTQYF. Here the CDR3 DNA reads TGCAGCGCTAGAGACCCCTCTCTAGCGGGGGGGAGATATACGCAGTATTTT.

This clonotype appeared once. The CDR3 spells CASSIGPGGTDTQYF. The CDR3 DNA reads as TGTGCCAGTAGTATTGGACCGGGAGGCACAGATACGCAGTATTTT. The V and J genes are TRBV19 and TRBJ2-3; possible D gene TRBD2, 6 bases. The V gene lost 3 bases and the J gene lost 1 base, with 11 bases spanning the gap. CDR1 is LNHDA, CDR2 SQIVND, per germline (reference sequence). The CDR3 covers 15 residues.

This clonotype was recorded a few times. V gene TRBV12-3 or TRBV12-4 combines with J gene TRBJ2-7; 13 bases align to TRBD2. This CDR3 is built from 18 residues. Unmatched junction bases numbered 11, after V lost 6 bases and J lost 0 bases. The CDR3 is CASSHPGLAGPSSYEQYF. CDR3 DNA sequence: TGTGCCAGCAGCCACCCGGGACTAGCGGGGCCAAGCTCCTACGAGCAGTACTTC.

This clonotype was seen only a few times. The chain uses TRBV6-1 and TRBJ1-2; D may be TRBD1 (5 bases). V gave up 4 bases and J gave up 4 bases, with 16 bases separating them. The CDR3 loop spans 15 amino acids. Germline CDR1 MNHNS, CDR2 SASEGT. The CDR3 bases are TGTGCCAGCAGTGGCTCGGGGCTCATCCCCTATGGCTACACCTTC. It yields the protein CASSGSGLIPYGYTF.

This clonotype turned up a few times. The chain links TRBV4-1 to TRBJ1-5; 12 positions agree with TRBD1. Per the germline V gene, CDR1 is MGHRA and CDR2 is YSYEKL. The CDR3 sequence is 16 residues long. The V gene end was trimmed by 0 bases and the J gene end by 6 bases; junction bases not matched to a gene: 3. As DNA, the CDR3 is TGCGCCAGCAGCCAAGATGGGACAGGGGGCCGTCAGCCCCAGCATTTT. Encoded protein: CASSQDGTGGRQPQHF.

The chain has TRBV5-1 and TRBJ2-4, with no clear D. TRBJ2-7 matches the DNA end more closely, so the J call is doubtful. Germline V lookup: CDR1 SGHRS, CDR2 YFSETQ. CDR3 size: 14 residues. The CDR3 DNA reads TGCGCCAGCAGCTTGGAATTTGGGCAGTACGAGCAGTACTTC. Translated, it gives CASSLEFGQYEQYF.

This clonotype has a handful of counts. The chain combines TRBV20-1 with TRBJ2-4; D gene uncertain. The CDR3 is 11 residues long. Trimming left V 5 bases short and J 7 bases short, with 9 bases between. The germline gives CDR1 DFQATT, CDR2 SNEGSKA (reference sequence). The CDR3 DNA reads as TGCAGTGCTGTAATAAAGAACATTCAGTACTTC. Translating gives CSAVIKNIQYF.

V and J are TRBV5-1 and TRBJ2-1; 10 bases match TRBD2. J was trimmed by 9 bases and V by 4 bases; bases with no gene match: 13. CDR1 is SGHRS and CDR2 is YFSETQ in the germline V gene. The CDR3 length is 16 residues. CDR3 protein: CASSDASGGSKGEQFF. CDR3 DNA sequence: TGCGCCAGCAGCGACGCTAGCGGGGGCTCCAAGGGTGAGCAGTTCTTC.

The chain uses TRBV28 and TRBJ2-4, with D possibly matching TRBD1 (6 bases). TRBJ2-7 matches the DNA end more closely, so the J call is doubtful. This CDR3 is 13 amino acids long. Germline V gene data show CDR1 as MDHEN and CDR2 as SYDVKM. The CDR3 bases are TGTGCCAGCAGTTTCTTCAGGGGCTACGAGCAGTACTTC. This codes for CASSFFRGYEQYF.

This clonotype was picked up a small number of times. The DNA for the CDR3 is TGTGCCAGCAGCCTCCGGGACAGGGCCCGGGATACGCAGTATTTT. It yields the protein CASSLRDRARDTQYF. The V and J genes are TRBV11-1 and TRBJ2-3, with TRBD1 matching 9 bases. Germline-derived CDR1 and CDR2 are SGHAT and FQDESV (reference sequence). The CDR3 has 15 residues. V lost 5 bases and J lost 6; bases outside the gene matches: 9.